The sequence of this T cell receptor beta chain was determined in a study of cytotoxic CD8 clonotypes in ibrutinib-treated CLL. Germline-derived CDR1 and CDR2 are MNHNS and SASEGT. CDR3 length equals 16 residues. The germline V and J ends were trimmed by 0 bases and 8 bases, with 16 bases remaining between them. Remarks on this clone: The antigen remains unidentified.

T cells were sequenced at a targeted depth of 1 in 200,000 to 1 in 1 million. Measured with immunoSEQ multiplex PCR; TCRdb has only the in-frame clones, and not every one. Of 250,000 to 350,000 clones listed, approximately 76% are singletons. PBMCs were cryopreserved, and 1.5 to 2.5 micrograms of genomic DNA from them went into TCR beta libraries. Broader study findings: Starting clonality was above that of age-matched healthy donors and tracked circulating CD8+ T-cell counts. Treatment left the uncommon public clonotypes either contracted or stable in frequency.

The V and J genes are TRBV6-1 and TRBJ1-4; no clear D. This receptor was taken from a human donor with chronic lymphocytic leukemia. The specimen was PBMCs, collected at disease progression, from a patient treated with ibrutinib. The CDR3 bases are TGTGCCAGCAGTGAAGCGCATGTCGTGACTCGAGAAAAACTGTTTTTT. Protein sequence: CASSEAHVVTREKLFF.